A selection of T cell receptor beta chains follows, all from one sample in a study of cytomegalovirus exposure and HLA in healthy donors. Measured with immunoSEQ multiplex PCR; TCRdb has only the in-frame clones, and not every one. The sample has around 63,000 clones, 96% seen once. The sample was PBMCs. The source is a woman aged 18-29 years in good health and CMV-seronegative. Each CDR3 is given with its conserved first and last residue. Fields, in order: J gene, clone size, V gene, D gene, CDR3 DNA, CDR3 protein. A D gene is named only where the DNA matches it firmly. Not all rows give a size; the values are once, few, many and, for expanded clones, a class.

J gene: TRBJ2-1
clone size: NA
V gene: TRBV7-9
D gene: TRBD2
CDR3 DNA: TGTGCCAGCAGACCCGGAGCGGGGACTAACAATGAGCAGTTCTTC
CDR3 protein: CASRPGAGTNNEQFF

J gene: TRBJ2-7
clone size: NA
V gene: TRBV6-9
D gene: TRBD2
CDR3 DNA: TGTGCCACCCGGGGGGGCGCTAGCTCCTACGAGCAGTACTTC
CDR3 protein: CATRGGASSYEQYF

J gene: TRBJ2-1
clone size: once
V gene: TRBV9
D gene: TRBD2
CDR3 DNA: TGTGCCAGCAGCGTAAGTCCCAGCGGGGCCTCCTACAATGAGCAGTTCTTC
CDR3 protein: CASSVSPSGASYNEQFF

J gene: TRBJ2-3
clone size: NA
V gene: TRBV9
D gene: NA
CDR3 DNA: TGTGCCAGCAGCGTAGCTCCCGAGGGTAACACAGATACGCAGTATTTT
CDR3 protein: CASSVAPEGNTDTQYF

J gene: TRBJ1-5
clone size: NA
V gene: TRBV30
D gene: NA
CDR3 DNA: TGTGCCTGGAACCCACAGGGCCCTGGGCAGCCCCAGCATTTT
CDR3 protein: CAWNPQGPGQPQHF

J gene: TRBJ2-1
clone size: NA
V gene: TRBV4-2
D gene: NA
CDR3 DNA: TGTGCCAGCAGCCAAGGGGGCGCCGAAACCAATGAGCAGTTCTTC
CDR3 protein: CASSQGGAETNEQFF

J gene: TRBJ2-7
clone size: NA
V gene: TRBV7-9
D gene: TRBD2
CDR3 DNA: TGTGCCAGCAGCTCCCCGGCCGCGGGGGGGTCAGGGGGGCAGTACTTC
CDR3 protein: CASSSPAAGGSGGQYF

J gene: TRBJ2-3
clone size: NA
V gene: TRBV28
D gene: TRBD2
CDR3 DNA: TGTGCCAGCAGCCCTAGCGGGAGGGCCAAGGTTACGCAGTATTTT
CDR3 protein: CASSPSGRAKVTQYF

J gene: TRBJ2-7
clone size: NA
V gene: TRBV2
D gene: TRBD2
CDR3 DNA: TGTGCCAGCAGGACGAGAGCGGGAAAACCCTCCTACGAGCAGTACTTC
CDR3 protein: CASRTRAGKPSYEQYF

J gene: TRBJ2-4
clone size: NA
V gene: TRBV28
D gene: NA
CDR3 DNA: TGTGCCAGCAGGAGACAGACGGCAAGTGACATTCAGTACTTC
CDR3 protein: CASRRQTASDIQYF

J gene: TRBJ1-2
clone size: NA
V gene: TRBV7-9
D gene: NA
CDR3 DNA: TGTGCCAGCAGCTCCTCAGGGAATAACTATGGCTACACCTTC
CDR3 protein: CASSSSGNNYGYTF

J gene: TRBJ2-5
clone size: NA
V gene: TRBV19
D gene: TRBD2
CDR3 DNA: TGTGCCAGTAGTATTGGGCTAGCGGGGGGGCAGGAGACCCAGTACTTC
CDR3 protein: CASSIGLAGGQETQYF

J gene: TRBJ2-3
clone size: NA
V gene: TRBV9
D gene: NA
CDR3 DNA: TGTGCCAGCAGCGTAGTCTCCCGAGGAGATACGCAGTATTTT
CDR3 protein: CASSVVSRGDTQYF

J gene: TRBJ1-5
clone size: NA
V gene: TRBV4-3
D gene: TRBD1
CDR3 DNA: TGCGCCAGCAGCCAAGGTTACGGACAGGGGGCTCAGCCCCAGCATTTT
CDR3 protein: CASSQGYGQGAQPQHF

J gene: TRBJ1-1
clone size: NA
V gene: TRBV15
D gene: NA
CDR3 DNA: TGTGCCACCAGCAGGACCCCCGCGGGGCTGAGCACTGAAGCTTTCTTT
CDR3 protein: CATSRTPAGLSTEAFF

J gene: TRBJ2-4
clone size: NA
V gene: TRBV4-1
D gene: NA
CDR3 DNA: TGCGCCAGCAGCCAAACCCGGACGGGGGGCCAGCTAGCCAAAAACATTCAGTACTTC
CDR3 protein: CASSQTRTGGQLAKNIQYF

J gene: TRBJ2-3
clone size: NA
V gene: TRBV9
D gene: TRBD2
CDR3 DNA: TGTGCCAGCAGCGTAGGGGCTAGCGGGAGGGAAGATACGCAGTATTTT
CDR3 protein: CASSVGASGREDTQYF

J gene: TRBJ1-1
clone size: NA
V gene: TRBV7-8
D gene: NA
CDR3 DNA: TGTGCCAGCAGCCCCAGGGTGAACACTGAAGCTTTCTTT
CDR3 protein: CASSPRVNTEAFF

J gene: TRBJ1-1
clone size: once
V gene: TRBV5-1
D gene: NA
CDR3 DNA: TGCGCCAGCAGCTTGGCCGGCTCGGGTGTTGCTGAAGCTTTCTTT
CDR3 protein: CASSLAGSGVAEAFF

J gene: TRBJ2-3
clone size: NA
V gene: TRBV7-9
D gene: NA
CDR3 DNA: TGTGCCAGCAGCTTAGTGGGCGGCGGGGCCCCCAGCACAGATACGCAGTATTTT
CDR3 protein: CASSLVGGGAPSTDTQYF

J gene: TRBJ2-7
clone size: NA
V gene: TRBV6-5
D gene: NA
CDR3 DNA: TGTGCCAGCAGTTACGGGCGGGACGCCTACGAGCAGTACTTC
CDR3 protein: CASSYGRDAYEQYF

J gene: TRBJ2-3
clone size: NA
V gene: TRBV7-3
D gene: TRBD2
CDR3 DNA: TGTGCCAGCGCCACCGGGACTAGCGGGAGTGTAGATACGCAGTATTTT
CDR3 protein: CASATGTSGSVDTQYF